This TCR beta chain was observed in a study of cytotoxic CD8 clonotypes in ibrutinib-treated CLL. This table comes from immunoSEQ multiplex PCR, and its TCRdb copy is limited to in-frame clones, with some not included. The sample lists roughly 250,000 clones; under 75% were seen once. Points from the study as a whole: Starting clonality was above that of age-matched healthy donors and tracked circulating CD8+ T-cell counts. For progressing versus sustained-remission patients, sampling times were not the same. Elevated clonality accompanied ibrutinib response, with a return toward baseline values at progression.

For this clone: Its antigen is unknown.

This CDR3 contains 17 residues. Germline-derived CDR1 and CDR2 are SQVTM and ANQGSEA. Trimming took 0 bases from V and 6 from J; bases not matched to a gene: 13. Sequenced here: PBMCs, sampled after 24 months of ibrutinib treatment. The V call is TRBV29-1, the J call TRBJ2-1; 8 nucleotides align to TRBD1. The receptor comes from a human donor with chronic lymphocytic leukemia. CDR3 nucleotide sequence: TGCAGCGTTGAAGACCTCGGACAGGGCGGTTTGATCAATGAGCAGTTCTTC. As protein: CSVEDLGQGGLINEQFF.